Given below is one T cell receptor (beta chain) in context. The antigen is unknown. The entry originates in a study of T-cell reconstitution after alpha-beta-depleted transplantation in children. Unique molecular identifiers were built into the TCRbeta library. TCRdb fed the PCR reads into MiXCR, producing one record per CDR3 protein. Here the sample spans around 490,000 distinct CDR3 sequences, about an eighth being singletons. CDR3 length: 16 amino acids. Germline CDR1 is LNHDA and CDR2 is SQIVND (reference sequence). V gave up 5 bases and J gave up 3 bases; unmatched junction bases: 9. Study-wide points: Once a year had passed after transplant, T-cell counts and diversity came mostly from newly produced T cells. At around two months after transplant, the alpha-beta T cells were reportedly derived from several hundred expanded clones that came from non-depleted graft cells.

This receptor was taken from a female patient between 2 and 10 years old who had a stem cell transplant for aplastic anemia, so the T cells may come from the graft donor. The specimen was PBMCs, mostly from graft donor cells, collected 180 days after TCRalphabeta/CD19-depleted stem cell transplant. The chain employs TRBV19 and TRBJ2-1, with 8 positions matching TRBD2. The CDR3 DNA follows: TGTGCCAGTAGTTCGTGGACTAGCCTAATCTACAATGAGCAGTTCTTC. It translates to CASSSWTSLIYNEQFF.